Listed below are T cell receptor beta chains from one sample, sequenced in a study of cytomegalovirus exposure and HLA in healthy donors. Clones were read by immunoSEQ multiplex PCR, and TCRdb kept only the in-frame ones, dropping some. This table has roughly 99,000 clones, more than 75% appearing once. The sequenced material came from PBMCs. These receptor sequences come from a young man in good health and CMV-seropositive. Each CDR3 is given with its conserved first and last residue. D genes are given only for firm matches. Size is omitted from some rows. Given values are once, few, many or a class for expanded clones.

D gene	V gene	J gene	clone size	CDR3 DNA	CDR3 protein
.	TRBV19	TRBJ2-7	.	TGTGCCAGTAGTATAGGACAGGCCTCAGGGGAGCAGTACTTC	CASSIGQASGEQYF
.	TRBV7-9	TRBJ1-1	.	TGTGCCAGCAGCCCCCAGGGGAACACTGAAGCTTTCTTT	CASSPQGNTEAFF
.	TRBV15	TRBJ2-5	.	TGTGCCACCAGCACCGGACATTCCTTAGGCGAGACCCAGTACTTC	CATSTGHSLGETQYF
.	TRBV2	TRBJ1-2	few	TGTGCCAGCCTTCGGGTTGACTATGGCTACACCTTC	CASLRVDYGYTF
TRBD1	TRBV6-1	TRBJ1-2	.	TGTGCCAGCAGTATCCGGGACAGGGGGCATGGCTACACCTTC	CASSIRDRGHGYTF
.	TRBV2	TRBJ1-1	medium-sized	TGTGCCAGCAGTGAAGGCGCGGGAGCTTTCTTT	CASSEGAGAFF
TRBD1	TRBV5-1	TRBJ2-7	few	TGCGCCAGCAGCCCGGGGACAGTGTTGGACCACGAGCAGTACTTC	CASSPGTVLDHEQYF
TRBD2	TRBV4-1	TRBJ2-1	once	TGCGCCAGCAGCCAAGACGGGAGGCCAGGGAGGACCTACAATGAGCAGTTCTTC	CASSQDGRPGRTYNEQFF
.	TRBV7-9	TRBJ1-2	.	TGTGCCAGCAGCTTAGCTGGTATGGCTGGCTACACCTTC	CASSLAGMAGYTF
.	TRBV21-1	TRBJ1-1	.	TGTGCCAGCAGCAAAGATGGAGATAGACAGGCCGAGGAGTTTGTGAACACTGAAGCTTTCTTT	CASSKDGDRQAEEFVNTEAFF
.	TRBV6-6	TRBJ2-7	.	TGTGCCAGCAGTGACAGGTCCCAATCCTACGAGCAGTACTTC	CASSDRSQSYEQYF
.	TRBV19	TRBJ2-6	.	TGTGCCAGTAGTCCCGCGGGACCTGGGGCCAACGTCCTGACTTTC	CASSPAGPGANVLTF
.	TRBV11-3	TRBJ2-1	.	TGTGCCAGCAGCCCCACAGAATTTTGGGGGGGCCAGGAGCAGTTCTTC	CASSPTEFWGGQEQFF
TRBD2	TRBV18	TRBJ2-1	.	TGTGCCAGCTCACCACCGGGGCTAGCGGGGAGGGATGAGCAGTTCTTC	CASSPPGLAGRDEQFF
TRBD1	TRBV11-2	TRBJ2-7	.	TGTGCCAGCAGCTTGACAGGGAAGGTGTACGAGCAGTACTTC	CASSLTGKVYEQYF
.	TRBV2	TRBJ2-7	.	TGTGCCAGCAGTGACCCCTGGCAGGGCCTCAACTACGAGCAGTACTTC	CASSDPWQGLNYEQYF
TRBD1	TRBV10-1	TRBJ1-6	.	TGCGCCAGCCCCCGGGACAGCTATAATTCACCCCTCCACTTT	CASPRDSYNSPLHF
TRBD1	TRBV2	TRBJ1-6	.	TGTGCCAGCAGGGCCGGGACAGACAATTCACCCCTCCACTTT	CASRAGTDNSPLHF
.	TRBV2	TRBJ2-6	.	TGTGCCAGCATATACTCTGGGGCCAACGTCCTGACTTTC	CASIYSGANVLTF
TRBD2	TRBV7-2	TRBJ2-7	few	TGTGCCAGCAGCTTAGACGGGGGGGCGGAGTCAGGAGAGCAGTACTTC	CASSLDGGAESGEQYF
.	TRBV6-1	TRBJ2-4	.	TGTGCCAGCAGTGACTCTCCAGGGTGGTGGAACATTCAGTACTTC	CASSDSPGWWNIQYF
TRBD1	TRBV10-3	TRBJ1-2	once	TGTGCCGTCCGGGACAGGGCTAACTATGGCTACACCTTC	CAVRDRANYGYTF
.	TRBV9	TRBJ2-3	.	TGTGCCAGCAGCATAGGGGTGGGCACTCCCGCGGGAGATACGCAGTATTTT	CASSIGVGTPAGDTQYF
TRBD1	TRBV6-5	TRBJ1-4	.	TGTGCCAGCAGTTACTCCTCGGGACAGGTGAACGAAAAACTGTTTTTT	CASSYSSGQVNEKLFF
.	TRBV11-2	TRBJ2-7	.	TGTGCCAGCAGCTTAGATCCCATTTACGAGCAGTACTTC	CASSLDPIYEQYF
TRBD1	TRBV6-6	TRBJ1-5	.	TGTGCCAGCAGCCCACAGGGGCCGCATAGCAATCAGCCCCAGCATTTT	CASSPQGPHSNQPQHF
.	TRBV5-4	TRBJ1-1	once	TGTGCCAGCGCGGTGGGGAACACTGAAGCTTTCTTT	CASAVGNTEAFF
.	TRBV5-1	TRBJ2-3	.	TGCGCCAGCAGCTTGGGTGCAGGGATAGATACGCAGTATTTT	CASSLGAGIDTQYF
.	TRBV7-2	TRBJ2-7	.	TGTGCCAGCAGCCGGGGCTACGAGCAGTACTTC	CASSRGYEQYF
.	TRBV5-6	TRBJ2-1	.	TGTGCCAGCAGCTTGTGGCGGGACAATGAGCAGTTCTTC	CASSLWRDNEQFF
.	TRBV29-1	TRBJ2-3	few	TGCAGCGTTCGGAGTTCTTCCTTCACAGATACGCAGTATTTT	CSVRSSSFTDTQYF
TRBD1	TRBV6-5	TRBJ1-1	few	TGTGCCAGCAGTTACTCCGGACAGGGAGACACTGAAGCTTTCTTT	CASSYSGQGDTEAFF
.	TRBV19	TRBJ1-1	.	TGTGCCAGTAGTATTACGGGGGGGAACACTGAAGCTTTCTTT	CASSITGGNTEAFF
TRBD1	TRBV4-1	TRBJ2-3	.	TGCGCCAGCAGCCAAACCGGGACAGGGGACGCCGCAGATACGCAGTATTTT	CASSQTGTGDAADTQYF
.	TRBV29-1	TRBJ1-1	once	TGCAGCTCCGTAGGGCCTACGGGAAACACTGAAGCTTTCTTT	CSSVGPTGNTEAFF
.	TRBV5-1	TRBJ1-1	once	TGCGCCAGCAGCTTGGAACTAAACAGGGTAGCCATGAACACTGAAGCTTTCTTT	CASSLELNRVAMNTEAFF
.	TRBV5-1	TRBJ2-7	.	TGCGCCAGCCCCCCCCGGGGGAAGGCGGCCTACGAGCAGTACTTC	CASPPRGKAAYEQYF
.	TRBV27	TRBJ2-1	.	TGTGCCTATATGGGCGGGCTTGAGCAGTTCTTC	CAYMGGLEQFF
TRBD1	TRBV7-7	TRBJ1-1	once	TGTGCCAGCTCTGGGACCAAAACAGGGGACTCTGAAGCTTTCTTT	CASSGTKTGDSEAFF
.	TRBV5-1	TRBJ2-1	few	TGCGCCAGCAGCTTGGACGGGGGTCCTTACAATGAGCAGTTCTTC	CASSLDGGPYNEQFF
TRBD1	TRBV2	TRBJ2-1	.	TGTGCCAGCACGGGGACAGGGGGCCCCAATGAGCAGTTCTTC	CASTGTGGPNEQFF
TRBD1	TRBV19	TRBJ2-7	.	TGTGCCAGTAGTCCCCGGACAGGGTACGAGCAGTACTTC	CASSPRTGYEQYF
TRBD1	TRBV5-6	TRBJ1-5	.	TGTGCCAGCAGCTTAACACTCGGGACAGGCGCCTCCAGCAATCAGCCCCAGCATTTT	CASSLTLGTGASSNQPQHF
TRBD1	TRBV29-1	TRBJ1-2	.	TGCAGCGTTTACAAGCCCGGGACAGGGTATGGCTACACCTTC	CSVYKPGTGYGYTF
.	TRBV7-9	TRBJ2-1	.	TGTGCCAGCAGCTCCTCACGCGTCGATCCCTACAATGAGCAGTTCTTC	CASSSSRVDPYNEQFF
TRBD2	TRBV7-2	TRBJ2-3	once	TGTGCCAGCAGCTTATTAGCGGGGACCCCAGATACGCAGTATTTT	CASSLLAGTPDTQYF
TRBD2	TRBV6-4	TRBJ2-2	.	TGTGCCAGCAGTGACACTAGCGGGGCCGGGGAGCTGTTTTTT	CASSDTSGAGELFF
.	TRBV11-3	TRBJ1-1	.	TGTGCCAGCAGCTTAGGGTTCCCTGGGGCTCCGAACACTGAAGCTTTCTTT	CASSLGFPGAPNTEAFF
TRBD1	TRBV18	TRBJ1-2	.	TGTGCCAGCTCACGGGACAGGGACTATGGCTACACCTTC	CASSRDRDYGYTF
.	TRBV6-4	TRBJ2-7	once	TGTGCCAGCAGTGACTCGGAGGGTAGGGAAACCTACGAGCAGTACTTC	CASSDSEGRETYEQYF